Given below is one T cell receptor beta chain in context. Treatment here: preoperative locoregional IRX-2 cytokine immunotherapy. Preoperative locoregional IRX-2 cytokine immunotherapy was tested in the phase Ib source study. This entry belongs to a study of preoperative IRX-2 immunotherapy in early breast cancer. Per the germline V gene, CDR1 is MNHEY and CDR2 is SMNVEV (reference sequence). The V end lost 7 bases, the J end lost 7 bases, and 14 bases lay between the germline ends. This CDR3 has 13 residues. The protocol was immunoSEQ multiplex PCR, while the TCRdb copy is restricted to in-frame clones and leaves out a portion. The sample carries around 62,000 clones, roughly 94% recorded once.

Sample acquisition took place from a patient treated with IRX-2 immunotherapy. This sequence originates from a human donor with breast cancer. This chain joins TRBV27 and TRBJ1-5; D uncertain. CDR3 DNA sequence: TGTGCCAGCACACCGGACCTACCACAGCCCCAGCATTTT. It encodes CASTPDLPQPQHF.